The sequence of this T cell receptor beta chain was determined in a study of graft-versus-host responses after intestinal transplantation. Study overall: Once they had received anti-thymocyte globulin induction, all recipients took tacrolimus and steroids for about three years. Whole-study results and caveats: The marrow of recipients harbored GvH clones, and ileum or blood showed some of them first. High graft-versus-host to host-versus-graft clonal ratios were found in allografts of patients who had graft-donor T cell macrochimerism. Circulating GvH clone levels at their peak were associated with HvG declines (early post-transplant).

With regard to this clone: What it binds is not known.

TCRdb's table, derived via immunoSEQ multiplex PCR, lists solely in-frame clones and lacks some. The table records 90,000 to 120,000 clones, 87% of them present only once. CDR3 length equals 17 residues. The V end was cut by 0 bases, the J end by 0 bases, with 12 bases between. In germline, CDR1 is SGHRS, CDR2 YFSETQ. This specimen was unstimulated CD4+ T cells sorted from spleen or lymph node cells, taken before intestinal transplant. This chain uses TRBV5-1 with TRBJ1-4; no firm D call. The sequence was collected from a human donor who received an intestinal transplant. The CDR3 bases are TGCGCCAGCAGCTTGGCCCCCTCCGGGGCAACTAATGAAAAACTGTTTTTT. Its translation is CASSLAPSGATNEKLFF.